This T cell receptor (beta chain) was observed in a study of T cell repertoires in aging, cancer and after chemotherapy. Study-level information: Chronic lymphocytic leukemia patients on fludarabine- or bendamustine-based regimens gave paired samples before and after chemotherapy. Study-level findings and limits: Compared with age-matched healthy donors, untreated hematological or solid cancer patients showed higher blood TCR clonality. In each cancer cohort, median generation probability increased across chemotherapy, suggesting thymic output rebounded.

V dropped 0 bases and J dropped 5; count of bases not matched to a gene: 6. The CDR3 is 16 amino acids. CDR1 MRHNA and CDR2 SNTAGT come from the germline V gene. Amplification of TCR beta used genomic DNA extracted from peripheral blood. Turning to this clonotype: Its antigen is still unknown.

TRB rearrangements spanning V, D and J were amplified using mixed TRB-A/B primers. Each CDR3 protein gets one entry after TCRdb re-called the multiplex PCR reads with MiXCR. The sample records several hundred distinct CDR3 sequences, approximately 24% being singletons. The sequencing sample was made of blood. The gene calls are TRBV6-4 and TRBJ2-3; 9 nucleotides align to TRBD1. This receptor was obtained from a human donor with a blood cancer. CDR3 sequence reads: CASSDSAGTGIDTQYF. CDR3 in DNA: TGTGCCAGCAGTGACTCAGCGGGGACAGGGATAGATACGCAGTATTTT.